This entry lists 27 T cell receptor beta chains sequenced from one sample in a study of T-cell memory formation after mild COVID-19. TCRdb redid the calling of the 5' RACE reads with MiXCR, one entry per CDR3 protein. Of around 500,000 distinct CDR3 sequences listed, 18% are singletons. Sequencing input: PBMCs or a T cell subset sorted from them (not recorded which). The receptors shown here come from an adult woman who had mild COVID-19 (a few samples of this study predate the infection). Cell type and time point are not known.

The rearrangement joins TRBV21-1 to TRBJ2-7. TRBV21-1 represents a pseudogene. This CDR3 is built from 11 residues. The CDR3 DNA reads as TGTGCCAGCACACGGGTGCAAGAGCAGTACTTC. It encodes CASTRVQEQYF.

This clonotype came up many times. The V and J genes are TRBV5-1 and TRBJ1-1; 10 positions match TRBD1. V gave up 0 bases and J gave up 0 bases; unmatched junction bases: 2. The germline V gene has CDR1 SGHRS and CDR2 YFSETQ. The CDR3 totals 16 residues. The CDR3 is CASSLGQGALNTEAFF. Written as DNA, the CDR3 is TGCGCCAGCAGCTTGGGACAGGGGGCTTTGAACACTGAAGCTTTCTTT.

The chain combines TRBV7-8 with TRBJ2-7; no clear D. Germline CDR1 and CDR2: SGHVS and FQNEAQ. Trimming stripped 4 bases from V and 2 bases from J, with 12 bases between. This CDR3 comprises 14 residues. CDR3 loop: CASSSPRLTYEQYF. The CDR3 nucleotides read TGTGCCAGCAGCTCGCCGAGGCTTACCTACGAGCAGTACTTC.

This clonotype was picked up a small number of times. The CDR3 here is CASSQASGTSGYNEQFF. The DNA for the CDR3 is TGTGCCAGCAGCCAAGCTTCCGGGACTAGCGGGTACAATGAGCAGTTCTTC. The rearrangement uses TRBV4-2 and TRBJ2-1; 12 bases agree with TRBD2. The germline V gene encodes CDR1 LGHNA and CDR2 YNFKEQ. CDR3 size: 17 residues. V trimming: 1 base; J trimming: 4 bases; junction bases outside the gene matches: 5.

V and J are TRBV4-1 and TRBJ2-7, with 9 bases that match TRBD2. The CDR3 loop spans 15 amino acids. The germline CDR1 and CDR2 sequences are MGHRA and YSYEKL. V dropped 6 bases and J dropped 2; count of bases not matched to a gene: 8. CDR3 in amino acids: CASRTVGGGAYEQYF. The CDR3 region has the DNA TGCGCCAGCAGGACGGTCGGCGGGGGGGCCTACGAGCAGTACTTC.

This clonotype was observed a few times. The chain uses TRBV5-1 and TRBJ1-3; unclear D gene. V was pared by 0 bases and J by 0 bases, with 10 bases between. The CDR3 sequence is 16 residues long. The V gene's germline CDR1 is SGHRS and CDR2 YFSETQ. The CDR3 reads CASSLALGSSGNTIYF. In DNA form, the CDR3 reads TGCGCCAGCAGCTTGGCCTTGGGGAGCTCTGGAAACACCATATATTTT.

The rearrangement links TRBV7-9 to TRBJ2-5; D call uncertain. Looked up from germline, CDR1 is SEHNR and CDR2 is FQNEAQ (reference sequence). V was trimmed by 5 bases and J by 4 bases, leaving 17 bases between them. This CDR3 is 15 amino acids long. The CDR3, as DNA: TGTGCCAGCAGCACTCCAACCTACCTGGGAGAGACCCAGTACTTC. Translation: CASSTPTYLGETQYF.

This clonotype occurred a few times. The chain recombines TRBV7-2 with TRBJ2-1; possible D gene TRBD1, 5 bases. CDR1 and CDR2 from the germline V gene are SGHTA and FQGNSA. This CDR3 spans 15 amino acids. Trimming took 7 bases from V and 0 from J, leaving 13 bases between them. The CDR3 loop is CASTWGVLSYNEQFF. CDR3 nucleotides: TGTGCCAGCACCTGGGGCGTTCTCTCCTACAATGAGCAGTTCTTC.

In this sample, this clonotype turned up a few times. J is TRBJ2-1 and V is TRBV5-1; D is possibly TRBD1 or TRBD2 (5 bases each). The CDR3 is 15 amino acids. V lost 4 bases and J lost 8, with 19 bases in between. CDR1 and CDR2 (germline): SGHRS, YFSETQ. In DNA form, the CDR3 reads TGCGCCAGCAGCCCCGGTCGGGGCGCGATCGATGAGCAGTTCTTC. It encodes CASSPGRGAIDEQFF.

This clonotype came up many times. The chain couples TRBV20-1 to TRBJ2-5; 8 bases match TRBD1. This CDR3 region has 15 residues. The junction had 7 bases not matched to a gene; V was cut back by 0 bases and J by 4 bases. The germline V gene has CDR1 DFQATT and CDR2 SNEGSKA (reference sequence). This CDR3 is CSARELQGDLETQYF. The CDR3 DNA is TGCAGTGCTAGAGAGTTACAGGGGGACCTAGAGACCCAGTACTTC.

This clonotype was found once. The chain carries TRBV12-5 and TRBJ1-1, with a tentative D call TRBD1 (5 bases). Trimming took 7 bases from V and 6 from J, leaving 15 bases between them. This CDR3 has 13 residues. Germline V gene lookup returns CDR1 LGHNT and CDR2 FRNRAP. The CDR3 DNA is TGTGCTAGTGACTGGGGGGTTCGGGCTGAAGCTTTCTTT. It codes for CASDWGVRAEAFF.

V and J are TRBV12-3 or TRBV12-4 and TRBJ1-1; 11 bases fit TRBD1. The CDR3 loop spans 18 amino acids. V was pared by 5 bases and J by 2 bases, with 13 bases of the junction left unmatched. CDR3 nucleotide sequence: TGTGCCAGCAGTCCCCGGGACAGGGGGTTGAGGGTAAACACTGAAGCTTTCTTT. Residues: CASSPRDRGLRVNTEAFF.

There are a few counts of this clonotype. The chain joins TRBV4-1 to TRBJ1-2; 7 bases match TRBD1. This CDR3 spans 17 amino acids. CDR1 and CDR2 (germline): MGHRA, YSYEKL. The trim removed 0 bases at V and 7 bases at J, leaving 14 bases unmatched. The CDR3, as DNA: TGCGCCAGCAGCCAAGAAGCGGGGACAGCTGGGGGGATTGGCTACACCTTC. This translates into CASSQEAGTAGGIGYTF.

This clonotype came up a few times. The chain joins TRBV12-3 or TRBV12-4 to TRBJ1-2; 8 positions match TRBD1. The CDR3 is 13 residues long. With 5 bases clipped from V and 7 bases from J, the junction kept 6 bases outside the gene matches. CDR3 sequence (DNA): TGTGCCAGCAGTAGACAGGGGTCGACTGGCTACACCTTC. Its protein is CASSRQGSTGYTF.

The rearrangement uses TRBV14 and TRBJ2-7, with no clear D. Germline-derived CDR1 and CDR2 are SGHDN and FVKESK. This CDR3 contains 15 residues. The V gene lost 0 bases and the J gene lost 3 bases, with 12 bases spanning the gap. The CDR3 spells CASSQDSVSYYEQYF. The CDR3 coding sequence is TGTGCCAGCAGCCAAGATTCGGTTTCCTACTACGAGCAGTACTTC.

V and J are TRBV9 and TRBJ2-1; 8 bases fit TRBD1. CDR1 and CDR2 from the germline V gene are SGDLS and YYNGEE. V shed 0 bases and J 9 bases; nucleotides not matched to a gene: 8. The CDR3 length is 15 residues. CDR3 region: CASSVASIQGVEQFF. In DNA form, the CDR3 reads TGTGCCAGCAGCGTAGCTTCGATACAGGGGGTTGAGCAGTTCTTC.

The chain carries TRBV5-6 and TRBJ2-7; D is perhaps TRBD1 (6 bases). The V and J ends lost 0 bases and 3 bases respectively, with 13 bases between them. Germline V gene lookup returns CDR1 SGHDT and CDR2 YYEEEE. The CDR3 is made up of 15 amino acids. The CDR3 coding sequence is TGTGCCAGCAGCTTGGAGCAGGGGTTAAGCTACGAGCAGTACTTC. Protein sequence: CASSLEQGLSYEQYF.

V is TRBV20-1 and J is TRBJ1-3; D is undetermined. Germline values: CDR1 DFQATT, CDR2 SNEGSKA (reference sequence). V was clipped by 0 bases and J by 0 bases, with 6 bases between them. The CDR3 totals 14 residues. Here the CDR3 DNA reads TGCAGTGCTAGAGAGCGGGGCTCTGGAAACACCATATATTTT. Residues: CSARERGSGNTIYF.

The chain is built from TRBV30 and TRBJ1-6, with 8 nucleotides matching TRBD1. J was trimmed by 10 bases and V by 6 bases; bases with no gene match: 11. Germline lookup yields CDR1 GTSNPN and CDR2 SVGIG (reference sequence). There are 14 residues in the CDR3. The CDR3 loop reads CACPRGPGRSPLHF. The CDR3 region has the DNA TGTGCCTGCCCCAGGGGGCCGGGACGATCACCCCTCCACTTT. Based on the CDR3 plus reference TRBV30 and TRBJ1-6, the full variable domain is SQTIHQWPATLVQPVGSPLSLECTVEGTSNPNLYWYRQAAGRGLQLLFYSVGIGQISSEVPQNLSASRPQDRQFILSSKKLLLSDSGFYLCACPRGPGRSPLHFGNGTRLTVT.

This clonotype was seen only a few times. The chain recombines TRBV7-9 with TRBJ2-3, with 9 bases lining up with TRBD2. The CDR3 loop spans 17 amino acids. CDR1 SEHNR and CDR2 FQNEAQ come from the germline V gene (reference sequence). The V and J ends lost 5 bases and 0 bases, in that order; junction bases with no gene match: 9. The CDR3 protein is CASSPLAGASSTDTQYF. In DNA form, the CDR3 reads TGTGCCAGCAGCCCCTTAGCGGGGGCCTCTAGCACAGATACGCAGTATTTT.

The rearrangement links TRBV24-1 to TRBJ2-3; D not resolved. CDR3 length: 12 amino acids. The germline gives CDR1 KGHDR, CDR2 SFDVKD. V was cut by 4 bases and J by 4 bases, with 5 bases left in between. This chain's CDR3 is CATSEGSDTQYF. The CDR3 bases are TGTGCCACCAGTGAGGGGTCAGATACGCAGTATTTT.

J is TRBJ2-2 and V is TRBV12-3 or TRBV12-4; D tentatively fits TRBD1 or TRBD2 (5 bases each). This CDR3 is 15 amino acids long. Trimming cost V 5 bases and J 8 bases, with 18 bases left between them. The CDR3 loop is CASSRGASSRGELFF. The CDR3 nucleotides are TGTGCCAGCAGTAGAGGGGCCTCGAGTAGGGGGGAGCTGTTTTTT.

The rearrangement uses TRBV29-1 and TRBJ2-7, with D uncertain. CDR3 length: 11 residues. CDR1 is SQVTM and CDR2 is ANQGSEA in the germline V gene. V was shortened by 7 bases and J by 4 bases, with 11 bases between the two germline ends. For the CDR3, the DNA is TGCAGCGCCTCGGGTGTGTACGAGCAGTACTTC. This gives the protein CSASGVYEQYF.

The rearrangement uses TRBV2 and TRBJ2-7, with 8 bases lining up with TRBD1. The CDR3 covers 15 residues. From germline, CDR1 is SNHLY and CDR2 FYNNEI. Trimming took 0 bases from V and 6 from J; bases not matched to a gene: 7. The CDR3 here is CASSEATGQGGEQYF. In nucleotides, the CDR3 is TGTGCCAGCAGTGAAGCCACCGGACAGGGTGGCGAGCAGTACTTC.

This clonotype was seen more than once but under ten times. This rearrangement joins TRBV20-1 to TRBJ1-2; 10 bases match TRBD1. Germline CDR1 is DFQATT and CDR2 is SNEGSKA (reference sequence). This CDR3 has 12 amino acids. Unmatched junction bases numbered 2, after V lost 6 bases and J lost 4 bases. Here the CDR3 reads CSARTGGYGYTF. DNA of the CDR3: TGCAGTGCAAGGACAGGGGGCTATGGCTACACCTTC.

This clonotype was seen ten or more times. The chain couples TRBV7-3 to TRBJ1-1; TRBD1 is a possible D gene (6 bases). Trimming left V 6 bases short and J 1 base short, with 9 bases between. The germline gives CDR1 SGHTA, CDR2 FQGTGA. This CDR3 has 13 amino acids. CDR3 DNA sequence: TGTGCCAGCAGTTGGACAGCGAACACTGAAGCTTTCTTT. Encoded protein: CASSWTANTEAFF.

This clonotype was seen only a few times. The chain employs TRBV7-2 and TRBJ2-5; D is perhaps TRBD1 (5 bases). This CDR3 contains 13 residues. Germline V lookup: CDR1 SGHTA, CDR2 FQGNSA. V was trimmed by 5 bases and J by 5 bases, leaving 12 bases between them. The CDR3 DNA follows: TGTGCCAGCAGCCTACTCCACAGGGAGACCCAGTACTTC. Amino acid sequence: CASSLLHRETQYF.